This T cell receptor (beta chain) was recovered during a study of blood T cell repertoires in COVID-19. At the level of the study: Samples of COVID-19 (acute and convalescent) were obtained from the United States, Italy and Spain. In each case, the material was cDNA or gDNA derived from T cells, B-cell-depleted T cells, or PBMCs.

Between the trimmed V and J ends, which lost 8 bases and 8 bases, there was a span of 12 bases. From germline, CDR1 is MDHEN and CDR2 SYDVKM. CDR3 length: 11 amino acids. Generated by immunoSEQ multiplex PCR, the TCRdb table keeps only in-frame clones and is missing some. The table records under 250,000 clones, 70% to 90% of them present only once. The gene calls are TRBV28 and TRBJ1-2, with TRBD1 as a possible D gene (6 bases). This TCR derives from a human donor in a cohort sampled during active COVID-19. Sequencing input: peripheral blood. CDR3 DNA sequence: TGTGCCAGCCATGACAGGTCGGGCTACACCTTC. Encoded protein: CASHDRSGYTF.